The clone carrying this TCR beta chain showed up just a few times. This entry is derived from a study of PD-1 blockade in classical Hodgkin lymphoma. This CDR3 is 19 amino acids long. The J segment lost 2 bases and the V segment lost 4 bases, leaving 11 bases of the junction unmatched. CDR1 is GTSNPN, CDR2 SVGIG, per germline (reference sequence). Sequencing was performed with immunoSEQ multiplex PCR; in TCRdb, only in-frame clones are kept and a portion is missing. The sample holds 49,000 or so clones; less than 85% are singletons and the top ten take 20% to 25%. After autologous stem cell transplantation all patients relapsed, and prior brentuximab vedotin exposure differed between cohorts.

Here the sequenced sample was peripheral blood mononuclear cells (PBMCs), taken before the second cycle of nivolumab. The gene calls are TRBV30 and TRBJ2-2; 15 bases align to TRBD2. The origin of this receptor is a human donor with classical Hodgkin lymphoma. The CDR3 DNA is TGTGCCTGGAAATCTCCACCGGGACTAGCGGGAGGAAACACCGGGGAGCTGTTTTTT. This sequence encodes CAWKSPPGLAGGNTGELFF.